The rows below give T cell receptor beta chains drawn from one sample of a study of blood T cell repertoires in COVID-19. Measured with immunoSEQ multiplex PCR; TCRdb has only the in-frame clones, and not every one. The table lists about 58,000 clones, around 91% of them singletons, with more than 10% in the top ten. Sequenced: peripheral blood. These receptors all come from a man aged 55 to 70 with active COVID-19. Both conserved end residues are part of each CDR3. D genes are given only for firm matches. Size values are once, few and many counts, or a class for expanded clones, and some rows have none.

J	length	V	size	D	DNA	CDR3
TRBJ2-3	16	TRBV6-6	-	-	TGTGCCAGCAGTTACCGGCAGGGTTCTAGCACAGATACGCAGTATTTT	CASSYRQGSSTDTQYF
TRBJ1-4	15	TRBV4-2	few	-	TGTGCCAGCAGCCAAGCGTGGGACATCGATGAAAAACTGTTTTTT	CASSQAWDIDEKLFF
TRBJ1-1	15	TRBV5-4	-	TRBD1	TGTGCCAGCAGCTCCTCACCGGGACAGGGAAATGAAGCTTTCTTT	CASSSSPGQGNEAFF
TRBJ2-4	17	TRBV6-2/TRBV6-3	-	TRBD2	TGTGCCAGCAGTTACCCCCTAGCGGGGGGGCCCAAAAACATTCAGTACTTC	CASSYPLAGGPKNIQYF
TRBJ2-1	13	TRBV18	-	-	TGTGCCAGCTCACCACCGGGCGATGGTGAGCAGTTCTTC	CASSPPGDGEQFF
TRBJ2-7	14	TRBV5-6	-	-	TGTGCCAGCAGTTTTGGGGGGATTACCTACGAGCAGTACTTC	CASSFGGITYEQYF
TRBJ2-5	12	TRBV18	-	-	TGTGCCAGCTCACCGATACGGGGGACCCAGTACTTC	CASSPIRGTQYF
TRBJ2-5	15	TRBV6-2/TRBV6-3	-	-	TGTGCCAGCAGTGACTACGGAGGACAGCAAGAGACCCAGTACTTC	CASSDYGGQQETQYF
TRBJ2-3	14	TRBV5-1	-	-	TGCGCCAGCGGAGGTGTGGGTGGCACAGATACGCAGTATTTT	CASGGVGGTDTQYF
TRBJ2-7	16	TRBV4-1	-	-	TGCGCCAGCAGCCAAGATCTGTATGGAACCGGGGACGAGCAGTACTTC	CASSQDLYGTGDEQYF
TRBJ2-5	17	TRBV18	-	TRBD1	TGTGCCAGCTCCCTGAGAGGACAGGGGACACCCGAAGAGACCCAGTACTTC	CASSLRGQGTPEETQYF
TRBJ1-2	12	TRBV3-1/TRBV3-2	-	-	TGTGCCAGCAGCCCAGACAACGGGCGCGGGACCTTC	CASSPDNGRGTF
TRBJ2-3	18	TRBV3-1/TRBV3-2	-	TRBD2	TGTGCCAGCAGCCGTTCGGTCCCGACTAGCGGGAGAACAGATACGCAGTATTTT	CASSRSVPTSGRTDTQYF
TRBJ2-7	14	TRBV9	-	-	TGTGCCAGCAGCTCCCTATCGACAGCCTACGAGCAGTACTTC	CASSSLSTAYEQYF
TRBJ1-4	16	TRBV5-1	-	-	TGCGCCAGCAGCTCTATTGGGGGCCAGTCTAATGAAAAACTGTTTTTT	CASSSIGGQSNEKLFF
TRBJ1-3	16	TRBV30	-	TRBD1	TGTGCCTGGACCACCCAGGGGGGAATCTCTGGAAACACCATATATTTT	CAWTTQGGISGNTIYF
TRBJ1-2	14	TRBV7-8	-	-	TGTGCCAGCAGCGCCATGGGGCGGGGGGATGGCTACACCTTC	CASSAMGRGDGYTF
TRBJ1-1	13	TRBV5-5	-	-	TGTGCCAGCAGCTTGGTATCAGGAACTGAAGCTTTCTTT	CASSLVSGTEAFF
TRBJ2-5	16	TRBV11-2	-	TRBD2	TGTGCCAGCAGCTTAGAACTAGCGCCTCTAGGCGAGACCCAGTACTTC	CASSLELAPLGETQYF
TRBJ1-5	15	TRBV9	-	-	TGTGCCAGCAGCGTAGAAGGGGGTAGGAATCAGCCCCAGCATTTT	CASSVEGGRNQPQHF